Shown below are 21 T cell receptor beta chains from a single sample sequenced in a study of OX40 agonist ivuxolimab in advanced cancers. The method was immunoSEQ multiplex PCR; TCRdb's version includes in-frame clones alone and lacks a portion of them. The data contain some 110,000 clones, 90% of them singletons. The source material was CD4+ or CD8+ T cells sorted from blood, sampled in a trial of the OX40 agonist ivuxolimab. These receptor sequences come from an adult with an advanced solid tumor such as melanoma, head and neck, liver or kidney cancer.

The rearrangement links TRBV5-1 to TRBJ1-1; a possible D gene is TRBD1 (5 bases). The V end lost 0 bases, the J end lost 2 bases, and 8 bases lay between the germline ends. The CDR3 sequence is 14 residues long. Germline loops: CDR1 SGHRS, CDR2 YFSETQ. As DNA, the CDR3 is TGCGCCAGCAGCTTGGCGGGGACCAACACTGAAGCTTTCTTT. Translated: CASSLAGTNTEAFF.

This chain uses TRBV28 with TRBJ1-2; 8 nucleotides line up with TRBD1. This CDR3 region has 16 residues. Germline assignment: CDR1 MDHEN and CDR2 SYDVKM. V lost 1 base to trimming and J lost 5 bases; unmatched junction nucleotides: 9. The CDR3 region has the DNA TGTGCCAGCAGTTTATCCCTTGATCGGACAGGGTATGGCTACACCTTC. This gives the protein CASSLSLDRTGYGYTF.

The chain couples TRBV9 to TRBJ2-3; maybe TRBD2 (5 bases). The CDR3 length is 18 residues. V lost 1 base, J lost 0 bases, and 18 bases lay in between. Germline V gene data show CDR1 as SGDLS and CDR2 as YYNGEE. The CDR3 loop is CASSVSSLVGGSTDTQYF. The CDR3 DNA sequence: TGTGCCAGCAGCGTAAGTAGTCTGGTCGGAGGTAGCACAGATACGCAGTATTTT.

The chain couples TRBV6-1 to TRBJ2-3, with unresolved D. Trimming cost V 5 bases and J 3 bases, with 6 bases left between them. The CDR3 is 12 amino acids. Germline CDR1 reads MNHNS; CDR2 reads SASEGT. This CDR3 is CASSLETDTQYF. In nucleotides, the CDR3 is TGTGCCAGCAGTTTAGAAACAGATACGCAGTATTTT.

The chain joins TRBV10-3 to TRBJ2-7, with TRBD1 matching 7 bases. This CDR3 is 14 amino acids long. The V segment lost 0 bases and the J segment 5 bases; nucleotides outside the gene matches: 4. Germline values: CDR1 ENHRY, CDR2 SYGVKD. Here the CDR3 reads CAISESTGLDEQYF. CDR3 nucleotide sequence: TGTGCCATCAGTGAGTCGACAGGGCTGGACGAGCAGTACTTC.

In its sample, this clone was seen once. The chain recombines TRBV18 with TRBJ2-5; D gene uncertain. V was clipped by 4 bases and J by 2 bases, with 5 bases between them. CDR1 and CDR2 (germline): KGHSH, LQKENI. CDR3 size: 12 residues. The CDR3 DNA reads as TGTGCCAGCTCACTAAATCAAGAGACCCAGTACTTC. It is translated as CASSLNQETQYF.

The J gene is TRBJ1-2, the V gene TRBV6-5; D call uncertain. The V gene lost 2 bases and the J gene lost 4 bases, with 11 bases spanning the gap. In germline, CDR1 is MNHEY, CDR2 SVGAGI. The CDR3 extends over 14 amino acids. Here the CDR3 DNA reads TGTGCCAGCAGTTACCAAGGACCAAGCTATGGCTACACCTTC. It encodes CASSYQGPSYGYTF.

The chain carries TRBV6-5 and TRBJ2-7; 7 bases align to TRBD2. The CDR3 runs 13 residues. CDR1 is MNHEY, CDR2 SVGAGI, per germline. V was pared by 2 bases and J by 4 bases, with 2 bases of the junction left unmatched. CDR3 nucleotides: TGTGCCAGCAGTTACCTGGGGGGGTACGAGCAGTACTTC. Translation gives CASSYLGGYEQYF.

V gene TRBV7-2 combines with J gene TRBJ2-5; D possibly corresponds to TRBD2 (6 bases). This CDR3 has 13 residues. Trimming left V 3 bases short and J 5 bases short, with 10 bases between. Germline loops: CDR1 SGHTA, CDR2 FQGNSA. The CDR3 DNA sequence: TGTGCCAGCAGCTTGACTAGGGACGAGACCCAGTACTTC. It codes for CASSLTRDETQYF.

The chain couples TRBV6-6 to TRBJ1-6; perhaps TRBD1 as D (5 bases). Trimming stripped 4 bases from V and 14 bases from J, with 21 bases between. CDR1 and CDR2 from the germline V gene are MNHNY and SVGAGI (reference sequence). This CDR3 has 15 amino acids. CDR3 DNA sequence: TGTGCCAGCAGTTCCCCCGGGACGGCCGAATTCACCCTCCACTTT. It translates to CASSSPGTAEFTLHF.

This clone has a single count. V is TRBV7-3 and J is TRBJ1-3; D might be TRBD1 (6 bases). CDR3 length equals 15 residues. V dropped 6 bases and J dropped 8 bases, with 20 bases sitting between them. CDR1 SGHTA and CDR2 FQGTGA come from the germline V gene. The CDR3 DNA is TGTGCCAGCAGTCGAGGACAGAGTTTTGTGGACACCATATATTTT. Its translation: CASSRGQSFVDTIYF. Combining the CDR3 with reference TRBV7-3 and TRBJ1-3 gives the whole variable domain GAGVSQTPSNKVTEKGKYVELRCDPISGHTALYWYRQSLGQGPEFLIYFQGTGAADDSGLPNDRFFAVRPEGSVSTLKIQRTERGDSAVYLCASSRGQSFVDTIYFGEGSWLTVV.

This chain joins TRBV4-2 and TRBJ2-2; weak D call: TRBD1 (5 bases). There are 15 residues in the CDR3. Trimming pared 0 bases from V and 1 base from J, leaving 6 bases between. Germline V gene sequence: CDR1 LGHNA, CDR2 YNFKEQ. The CDR3 spells CASSQETGNTGELFF. For the CDR3, the DNA is TGTGCCAGCAGCCAAGAAACAGGGAACACCGGGGAGCTGTTTTTT.

The table lists this clone with a count of one. V and J are TRBV28 and TRBJ2-7, with 8 positions matching TRBD2. V gave up 6 bases and J gave up 3 bases; unmatched junction bases: 10. The CDR3 covers 15 residues. Germline values: CDR1 MDHEN, CDR2 SYDVKM. CDR3 loop: CASRAGGAAGYEQYF. DNA for the CDR3: TGTGCCAGCAGGGCCGGGGGGGCGGCGGGCTACGAGCAGTACTTC.

The V gene is TRBV11-1, the J gene TRBJ2-7, with a possible D match to TRBD1 (7 bases). Trimming stripped 5 bases from V and 6 bases from J, with 20 bases between. There are 15 residues in the CDR3. Germline-derived CDR1 and CDR2 are SGHAT and FQDESV (reference sequence). The CDR3 DNA sequence: TGTGCCAGCAGCCGAGGCGGGACAGTGGGTGGCGAGCAGTACTTC. Its translation is CASSRGGTVGGEQYF.

This chain connects TRBV7-2 to TRBJ2-5; 7 bases match TRBD2. Per the germline V gene, CDR1 is SGHTA and CDR2 is FQGNSA. Trimming removed 5 bases from V and 5 bases from J; junction bases left unmatched: 8. CDR3 size: 14 residues. The DNA for the CDR3 is TGTGCCAGCAGCCGCGGGGGTGGGCGGGAGACCCAGTACTTC. Residues: CASSRGGGRETQYF.

The V and J genes are TRBV10-3 and TRBJ1-5; 8 bases line up with TRBD1. The CDR3 sequence is 13 residues long. V dropped 8 bases and J dropped 6; count of bases not matched to a gene: 6. Germline V gene data show CDR1 as ENHRY and CDR2 as SYGVKD. The CDR3 spells CAIRQGLSQPQHF. The CDR3 coding sequence is TGTGCCATCCGACAGGGGCTAAGTCAGCCCCAGCATTTT.

This chain joins TRBV5-8 and TRBJ1-6; D remains unclear. V lost 9 bases, J lost 0 bases, and 13 bases lay in between. CDR3 size: 15 residues. Germline CDR1 SGHTS, CDR2 YDEGEE. As DNA, the CDR3 is TGTGCCACCACTCGGCGGGACTCCTATAATTCACCCCTCCACTTT. It translates to CATTRRDSYNSPLHF.

This clone has just one count. The rearrangement joins TRBV14 to TRBJ1-6; no definite D call. V dropped 4 bases and J dropped 10 bases, with 14 bases sitting between them. The CDR3 has 14 amino acids. CDR1 is SGHDN, CDR2 FVKESK, per germline. CDR3 nucleotide sequence: TGTGCCAGCAGCCGAGAATCTGATTCCTCACCCCTCCACTTT. This gives the protein CASSRESDSSPLHF.

The chain uses TRBV7-9 and TRBJ1-2, with TRBD1 matching 8 bases. The V gene end was trimmed by 4 bases and the J gene end by 2 bases; junction bases not matched to a gene: 3. Germline-derived CDR1 and CDR2 are SEHNR and FQNEAQ (reference sequence). CDR3 size: 14 residues. The CDR3 DNA reads as TGTGCCAGCAGCTCCCAGGGGGCAAACTATGGCTACACCTTC. Translating it yields CASSSQGANYGYTF.

V usage is TRBV7-9 and J usage is TRBJ1-1; possibly TRBD1 for D (6 bases). Germline V lookup: CDR1 SEHNR, CDR2 FQNEAQ (reference sequence). V was trimmed by 2 bases and J by 1 base, leaving 14 bases between them. The CDR3 length is 16 residues. The chain's CDR3 is CASSLRSGAGNTEAFF. In nucleotides, the CDR3 is TGTGCCAGCAGCTTAAGATCAGGGGCGGGGAACACTGAAGCTTTCTTT.

The V call is TRBV19, the J call TRBJ1-2; no reliable D call. The CDR3 is 18 residues long. In germline, CDR1 is LNHDA, CDR2 SQIVND (reference sequence). V lost 6 bases and J lost 5, with 28 bases in between. The CDR3 spells CASRNNAQVGRRVYGYTF. In DNA form, the CDR3 reads TGTGCCAGTAGAAACAACGCGCAGGTGGGCAGGCGGGTTTATGGCTACACCTTC.